The entry below gives a single TCR beta chain sequence along with its context. Trimming took 6 bases from V and 5 from J, leaving 16 bases between them. Germline CDR1 reads KGHSH; CDR2 reads LQKENI. This CDR3 region has 14 residues. The source of the sample is a study of shared T cell receptors in the human thymus. TCRdb keeps only in-frame clones here, not all; method: immunoSEQ multiplex PCR. The table lists over 350,000 clones, over 90% of them singletons, with around 0.018% in the top ten. Sequenced sample: thymocytes. This chain uses TRBV18 with TRBJ1-2, with D perhaps matching TRBD1 (6 bases). The TCR comes from a human donor. Written as DNA, the CDR3 is TGTGCCAGCTCCCAAACCGACAGGAGGTATGGCTACACCTTC. Translation: CASSQTDRRYGYTF. The full variable domain, completed using reference TRBV18 and TRBJ1-2, is NAGVMQNPRHLVRRRGQEARLRCSPMKGHSHVYWYRQLPEEGLKFMVYLQKENIIDESGMPKERFSAEFPKEGPSILRIQQVVRGDSAAYFCASSQTDRRYGYTFGSGTRLTVV.